These 23 T cell receptor beta chains share one sample of origin, sequenced in a study of blood T cells in healthy people across ages. The use of a sample-barcoded 5' primer and a J-beta primer mix characterized a second PCR of roughly 6 to 11 cycles. TCRdb redid the calling of the 5' RACE reads with MiXCR, one entry per CDR3 protein. This table has more than 700,000 distinct CDR3 sequences, around 45% appearing once. Sequencing was carried out using blood. These TCRs come from a man older than 75 in good health.

This clonotype was detected a few times. Possible read error: a much larger clone is one base away. V and J are TRBV11-1 and TRBJ2-1; a possible D gene is TRBD2 (7 bases). The last part of the DNA fits TRBJ2-7 better; the J call may be wrong. The CDR3 has 16 amino acids. Germline lookup yields CDR1 SGHAT and CDR2 FQDESV (reference sequence). In DNA, the CDR3 is TGTGCCAGCAGCCCTGAGGGGGGGCCGGGATACAATGAGCAGTACTTC. Translated: CASSPEGGPGYNEQYF.

CDR3 DNA sequence: TGTGCCAGCAGGGCGGTGACGAACACTGAAGCTTTCTTT. Its protein product is CASRAVTNTEAFF. V and J are TRBV6-5 and TRBJ1-1; D is uncertain. Germline-derived CDR1 and CDR2 are MNHEY and SVGAGI. This CDR3 is built from 13 residues. V lost 6 bases and J 1 base, leaving 9 bases between the germline ends.

V usage is TRBV25-1 and J usage is TRBJ1-2; 7 nucleotides line up with TRBD1. Germline CDR1 and CDR2: MGHDK and SYGVNS. V lost 4 bases to trimming and J lost 5 bases; unmatched junction nucleotides: 7. The CDR3 loop spans 14 amino acids. CDR3 sequence reads: CASSAPGQYYGYTF. For the CDR3, the DNA is TGTGCCAGCAGTGCACCGGGACAGTATTATGGCTACACCTTC.

The chain is built from TRBV6-6 and TRBJ2-5; D not certain. Trimming pared 3 bases from V and 2 bases from J, leaving 13 bases between. Germline CDR1 is MNHNY and CDR2 is SVGAGI (reference sequence). CDR3 length: 15 residues. CDR3 residues: CASSYMAELQETQYF. CDR3 nucleotides: TGTGCCAGCAGTTATATGGCGGAGTTACAAGAGACCCAGTACTTC.

The chain uses TRBV20-1 and TRBJ2-5; 9 bases agree with TRBD2. This CDR3 has 13 residues. Losses at the gene ends were 5 bases for V and 4 bases for J; bases not matched to a gene: 5. Germline CDR1 reads DFQATT; CDR2 reads SNEGSKA (reference sequence). As DNA, the CDR3 is TGCAGTGCTCGGGGTAGCGGGGGAGAGACCCAGTACTTC. This gives the protein CSARGSGGETQYF.

The gene calls are TRBV3-1 and TRBJ2-4, with D tentatively TRBD1 (6 bases). Trimming pared 6 bases from V and 1 base from J, leaving 22 bases between. Per germline, CDR1 LGHDT and CDR2 YNNKEL (reference sequence). The CDR3 length is 18 residues. CDR3 bases: TGTGCCAGCAGGAAATGGGAGACAGGCTCCGGGGCCAAAAACATTCAGTACTTC. It yields the protein CASRKWETGSGAKNIQYF. Full variable domain (missing parts from reference TRBV3-1 and TRBJ2-4): DTAVSQTPKYLVTQMGNDKSIKCEQNLGHDTMYWYKQDSKKFLKIMFSYNNKELIINETVPNRFSPKSPDKAHLNLHINSLELGDSAVYFCASRKWETGSGAKNIQYFGAGTRLSVL.

As DNA, the CDR3 is TGTGCCAGCAGTCGCGGGACAGGGTCCCCCTACAATGAGCAGTACTTC. Its protein is CASSRGTGSPYNEQYF. The gene calls are TRBV14 and TRBJ2-7, with TRBD1 matching over 9 bases. The V and J ends lost 6 bases and 7 bases, in that order; junction bases with no gene match: 16. The V gene's germline CDR1 is SGHDN and CDR2 FVKESK. The CDR3 is 16 residues long.

The CDR3 loop reads CAWGRIGSPYEQYF. The CDR3 DNA is TGTGCCTGGGGGAGAATAGGGAGCCCCTACGAGCAGTACTTC. The chain is built from TRBV30 and TRBJ2-7; tentative D call: TRBD2 (5 bases). V was clipped by 5 bases and J by 2 bases, with 16 bases between them. Germline loops: CDR1 GTSNPN, CDR2 SVGIG (reference sequence). The CDR3 covers 14 residues.

The CDR3 loop is CASSVEAGTDTQYF. DNA for the CDR3: TGTGCCAGCAGCGTTGAGGCGGGAACAGATACGCAGTATTTT. The chain combines TRBV9 with TRBJ2-3; the D gene is possibly TRBD2 (6 bases). There are 14 residues in the CDR3. Trimming pared 2 bases from V and 3 bases from J, leaving 10 bases between. The germline V gene encodes CDR1 SGDLS and CDR2 YYNGEE.

This chain links TRBV25-1 with TRBJ2-1; 8 bases line up with TRBD2. The CDR3 loop spans 16 amino acids. V was pared by 0 bases and J by 1 base, with 2 bases of the junction left unmatched. Germline V CDR1 and CDR2: MGHDK, SYGVNS. The CDR3 DNA reads TGTGCCAGCAGTGAATATACGGGAGGGTCCTACAATGAGCAGTTCTTC. Translating gives CASSEYTGGSYNEQFF.

V and J are TRBV11-1 and TRBJ2-1, with TRBD1 as a possible D gene (6 bases). Germline-derived CDR1 and CDR2 are SGHAT and FQDESV (reference sequence). Trimming pared 1 base from V and 6 bases from J, leaving 16 bases between. The CDR3 is made up of 16 amino acids. The CDR3 sequence: CASSLVVSLTGNEQFF. In DNA form, the CDR3 reads TGTGCCAGCAGCTTAGTGGTCTCCCTGACAGGCAATGAGCAGTTCTTC.

Note on this clonotype: An end of the junction does not agree with germline; a read error may underlie this. J is TRBJ1-1 and V is TRBV6-6; the match to TRBD1 covers 12 bases. CDR1 and CDR2 (germline): MNHNY, SVGAGI (reference sequence). The CDR3 consists of 15 residues. The CDR3 sequence is CAGSPGQGAVTEAFF. The CDR3 region has the DNA TGTGCCGGCAGCCCGGGACAGGGGGCGGTCACTGAAGCTTTCTTT.

The rearrangement joins TRBV5-1 to TRBJ2-7, with 7 bases that match TRBD2. The V and J ends lost 0 bases and 4 bases, in that order; junction bases with no gene match: 4. The germline gives CDR1 SGHRS, CDR2 YFSETQ. This CDR3 contains 14 residues. The DNA of the CDR3 is TGCGCCAGCAGCTTGGGGACTAGAGTTTACGAGCAGTACTTC. Protein: CASSLGTRVYEQYF. The full variable domain, in which reference TRBV5-1 and TRBJ2-7 provide the parts outside the CDR3, is KAGVTQTPRYLIKTRGQQVTLSCSPISGHRSVSWYQQTPGQGLQFLFEYFSETQRNKGNFPGRFSGRQFSNSRSEMNVSTLELGDSALYLCASSLGTRVYEQYFGPGTRLTVT.

The chain has TRBV5-1 and TRBJ1-1; 9 positions match TRBD1. This CDR3 is 13 amino acids long. Germline V gene data show CDR1 as SGHRS and CDR2 as YFSETQ. V shed 3 bases and J 4 bases; nucleotides not matched to a gene: 1. CDR3 sequence (DNA): TGCGCCAGCAGCTGGGACAGGGCCACTGAAGCTTTCTTT. Residues: CASSWDRATEAFF.

This clonotype was seen a few times. The chain has TRBV5-1 and TRBJ2-1, with TRBD2 matching over 10 bases. The CDR3 runs to 14 residues. Trimming at V came to 1 base and at J to 9 bases, leaving 4 bases not matched to a gene. The germline V gene encodes CDR1 SGHRS and CDR2 YFSETQ. The DNA of the CDR3 is TGCGCCAGCAGCTTGCTCCCTAGCGGGAGTGAGCAGTTCTTC. The encoded protein is CASSLLPSGSEQFF.

This chain uses TRBV28 with TRBJ2-7; no reliable D call. Trimming took off 7 bases at V and 3 bases at J, with 16 bases between the two ends. The CDR3 runs to 14 residues. Germline lookup yields CDR1 MDHEN and CDR2 SYDVKM. The CDR3 DNA sequence: TGTGCCAGCAAAGGTGGGGTTAGTGTCTACGAGCAGTACTTC. Its translation: CASKGGVSVYEQYF.

Concerning this clonotype itself: An end of the junction does not agree with germline; a read error may underlie this. The genes are TRBV29-1 and TRBJ2-1; 8 positions agree with TRBD2. CDR1 is SQVTM, CDR2 ANQGSEA, per germline. The CDR3 totals 17 residues. The CDR3 DNA reads as TGCAGCATTGAAGATCGGGGCGGGAGGCCCCCTCGCAATGAGCAGTTCTTC. It specifies CSIEDRGGRPPRNEQFF.

The rearrangement uses TRBV29-1 and TRBJ2-1; no clear D gene. The CDR3 covers 12 residues. Trimming removed 1 base from V and 9 bases from J, with 10 bases in between. From germline, CDR1 is SQVTM and CDR2 ANQGSEA. CDR3 nucleotide sequence: TGCAGCGTTGAAGGTGCGGAAATTGAGCAGTTCTTC. Its translation: CSVEGAEIEQFF.

This clonotype was counted between two and nine times. This chain links TRBV7-2 with TRBJ2-3; TRBD1 is a possible D gene (5 bases). CDR3 length: 14 residues. V was trimmed by 2 bases and J by 2 bases, leaving 8 bases between them. Germline lookup yields CDR1 SGHTA and CDR2 FQGNSA. In DNA, the CDR3 is TGTGCCAGCAGCTTACAGGGAACCACAGATACGCAGTATTTT. It encodes CASSLQGTTDTQYF.

This sequence joins TRBV6-2 or TRBV6-3 and TRBJ2-7; D perhaps matches TRBD2 (5 bases). Trimming took 2 bases from V and 2 from J, leaving 13 bases between them. The CDR3 length is 15 residues. Germline values: CDR1 MNHEY, CDR2 SVGEGT. The CDR3 sequence is CASSYGRGSTYEQYF. The CDR3 DNA reads TGTGCCAGCAGTTACGGGCGAGGGAGCACCTACGAGCAGTACTTC.

The gene calls are TRBV24-1 and TRBJ1-5; D might be TRBD1 (5 bases). Trimming shortened V by 4 bases and J by 7 bases, and 10 bases separated the two germline ends. Germline V gives CDR1 KGHDR, CDR2 SFDVKD. The CDR3 totals 13 residues. The CDR3 nucleotides are TGTGCCACCAGTGAGCCAGGGTCCCAGCCCCAGCATTTT. The encoded protein is CATSEPGSQPQHF.

In its sample, this clonotype was seen a few times. This chain connects TRBV29-1 to TRBJ2-7; TRBD2 aligns across 7 bases. Losses at the gene ends were 5 bases for V and 7 bases for J; bases not matched to a gene: 11. The CDR3 is 13 residues long. CDR1 is SQVTM and CDR2 is ANQGSEA in the germline V gene. CDR3 region: CSVYTPGLREQYF. The CDR3 bases are TGCAGCGTTTATACTCCGGGACTACGGGAGCAGTACTTC.

The chain recombines TRBV29-1 with TRBJ2-4; D possibly matches TRBD1 or TRBD2 (5 bases each). The CDR3 length is 17 residues. The germline V gene has CDR1 SQVTM and CDR2 ANQGSEA. The V gene lost 4 bases and the J gene lost 1 base, with 20 bases spanning the gap. Written as DNA, the CDR3 is TGCAGCGTTGCTCCTCCGTGGGGTGAGGGGGCCAAAAACATTCAGTACTTC. Its protein is CSVAPPWGEGAKNIQYF.